These T cell receptor beta chains were read from a single sample in a study of OX40 agonist ivuxolimab in advanced cancers. Some clones are missing from TCRdb's copy, which holds only in-frame ones; the method was immunoSEQ multiplex PCR. In the table there are around 50,000 clones, 88% of which are singletons. Sequenced material: CD4+ or CD8+ T cells sorted from blood, taken in a trial of the OX40 agonist ivuxolimab. The receptors were sampled from an adult with an advanced solid tumor such as melanoma, head and neck, liver or kidney cancer. Each CDR3 is given with its conserved first and last residue. The D gene is left open where the match is weak. Rows may omit the clone size; those that give it use once, few, many or a size class.

j_call,v_call,clone_size,d_call,cdr3_aa,cdr3_nt
TRBJ2-2,TRBV14,-,-,CASSQEVPVTGELFF,TGTGCCAGCAGCCAAGAAGTCCCTGTCACCGGGGAGCTGTTTTTT
TRBJ1-2,TRBV7-6,-,-,CASSLGRGLGGYTF,TGTGCCAGCAGCTTAGGGAGGGGGTTGGGAGGCTACACCTTC
TRBJ2-3,TRBV11-2,-,TRBD1,CASSLMGQGARPDTQYF,TGTGCCAGCAGCCTGATGGGACAGGGGGCGCGCCCAGATACGCAGTATTTT
TRBJ2-5,TRBV15,once,TRBD1,CATSRAGGRPETQYF,TGTGCCACCAGCAGAGCAGGGGGAAGGCCAGAGACCCAGTACTTC
TRBJ2-3,TRBV30,-,-,CAWAGTDTQYF,TGTGCCTGGGCAGGCACAGATACGCAGTATTTT
TRBJ2-1,TRBV6-5,-,-,CASSYPGTGSHEQFF,TGTGCCAGCAGTTACCCGGGTACGGGGTCCCATGAGCAGTTCTTC
TRBJ2-7,TRBV5-4,-,TRBD1,CASSPVGDRGLNEQYF,TGTGCCAGCAGCCCGGTCGGGGACAGGGGTCTAAACGAGCAGTACTTC
TRBJ2-3,TRBV30,-,-,CAWSKGRLVAVDTQYF,TGTGCCTGGAGTAAGGGACGACTGGTCGCAGTGGATACGCAGTATTTT
TRBJ2-3,TRBV11-3,-,-,CASSLTLSGTSTDTQYF,TGTGCCAGCAGCTTGACGCTCTCCGGGACTAGCACAGATACGCAGTATTTT
TRBJ2-7,TRBV29-1,-,-,CSVEERNQGINEQYF,TGCAGCGTTGAAGAACGAAATCAGGGGATCAACGAGCAGTACTTC